The entry that follows covers one T cell receptor beta chain sequence. Its antigen is unknown. The record originates from a study of siplizumab effects on memory and regulatory T cells. General study findings and limits: A minor fraction of alloreactive clones, and no more, mapped to unstimulated subsets. The authors could not assign a naive or memory phenotype to roughly 80-95% of proliferating CD4+ or CD8+ clones. Mappable alloreactive CD4+ clones were on average 68.8% Treg-derived with siplizumab, approximately 30% in controls.

Trimming left V 5 bases short and J 0 bases short, with 13 bases between. This CDR3 is built from 15 residues. CDR1 and CDR2 from the germline V gene are MNHNS and SASEGT. Roughly 100,000 TCR templates were assayed per sample. Produced via immunoSEQ multiplex PCR; TCRdb's table is partial and in-frame only. Counted here are roughly 97,000 clones, 93% occurring once; the ten biggest clones make up approximately 0.67%. The receptor was derived from a human donor in good health. The chain recombines TRBV6-1 with TRBJ1-2; D perhaps matches TRBD1 (5 bases). Sequencing used Tregs sorted from blood. The CDR3 DNA is TGTGCCAGCAGTCCAGACAGACAAACTAACTATGGCTACACCTTC. Its translation: CASSPDRQTNYGYTF.